This T cell receptor beta chain was profiled in a study of beta chain features in type 1 diabetes. Sequenced material consisted of expressed TCRB transcripts (all of the isolated RNA was reverse transcribed). TCRdb's copy holds only in-frame clones and misses some; the assay was immunoSEQ multiplex PCR. The table records over 40,000 clones, 50% of them present only once. The trim removed 2 bases at V and 7 bases at J, leaving 9 bases unmatched. This CDR3 has 14 residues. In germline, CDR1 is SQVTM, CDR2 ANQGSEA. Comment on this clone: Its antigen is unidentified.

Findings and limits, study-wide: Shorter TCRB CDR3s, moderately but significantly so, were found in Type 1 diabetes patients in all four CD4+ subsets. Junctions at VDJ sites from type 1 diabetes patients had fewer insertions and more deletions.

This rearrangement joins TRBV29-1 to TRBJ1-2; 8 bases align to TRBD1. The origin of this receptor is a woman between 25 and 40 years old in good health. The sample consisted of stem cell memory CD4+ T cells from blood. CDR3 sequence (DNA): TGCAGCGTTGAACGCGACAGGGGTCTGGGTGGCTACACCTTC. It encodes CSVERDRGLGGYTF. The whole variable domain, filled in from reference TRBV29-1 and TRBJ1-2, reads SAVISQKPSRDICQRGTSLTIQCQVDSQVTMMFWYRQQPGQSLTLIATANQGSEATYESGFVIDKFPISRPNLTFSTLTVSNMSPEDSSIYLCSVERDRGLGGYTFGSGTRLTVV.